The 5 T cell receptor beta chains given below trace back to one sample, sequenced in a study of cytomegalovirus exposure and HLA in healthy donors. Primers for the PCR totalled 60 Vbeta and 13 Jbeta. Clones were sequenced by immunoSEQ multiplex PCR, and TCRdb holds only the in-frame ones, with some missing. The repertoire has more than 80,000 clones, about 77% of them found once; the top ten carry roughly 4.2%. What was sequenced was PBMCs. These receptors were collected from a man between 60 and 75 years old in good health and CMV-seronegative.

A remark on this clone: The sample carries other DNA sequences with the same CDR3. The chain links TRBV27 to TRBJ2-2; 9 bases are shared with TRBD2. The V gene's germline CDR1 is MNHEY and CDR2 SMNVEV (reference sequence). Trimming at V came to 2 bases and at J to 2 bases, leaving 3 bases not matched to a gene. This CDR3 is 16 amino acids long. CDR3 protein: CASSLRAGGNTGELFF. The CDR3 DNA reads TGTGCCAGCAGTTTAAGAGCGGGGGGAAACACCGGGGAGCTGTTTTTT.

The chain joins TRBV30 to TRBJ2-5, with D possibly TRBD1 on 6 matching bases. The V gene lost 3 bases and the J gene lost 5 bases, with 16 bases spanning the gap. The length of the CDR3 is 14 residues. CDR1 is GTSNPN, CDR2 SVGIG, per germline (reference sequence). This chain's CDR3 is CAWSRPGDGETQYF. The CDR3 bases are TGTGCCTGGAGCCGCCCAGGGGATGGTGAGACCCAGTACTTC.

Only one count was recorded for this clone. This rearrangement joins TRBV5-8 to TRBJ2-2, with 8 positions matching TRBD1. The germline gives CDR1 SGHTS, CDR2 YDEGEE. Germline trimming cut 0 bases from V and 2 bases from J; bases unmatched to any gene: 9. The length of the CDR3 is 18 residues. For the CDR3, the DNA is TGTGCCAGCAGCTTGGCAGGGGGCACTGCCCCCAACACCGGGGAGCTGTTTTTT. Encoded protein: CASSLAGGTAPNTGELFF.

This clone was recorded only once. The chain links TRBV9 to TRBJ2-1; 8 positions match TRBD2. The CDR3 has 14 amino acids. Germline V gene sequence: CDR1 SGDLS, CDR2 YYNGEE. V was pared by 3 bases and J by 1 base, with 0 bases of the junction left unmatched. The CDR3 coding sequence is TGTGCCAGCAGCGCGGGGGGGTCCTACAATGAGCAGTTCTTC. This sequence encodes CASSAGGSYNEQFF.

The chain recombines TRBV6-1 with TRBJ2-7; the match to TRBD1 covers 8 bases. Trimming took 7 bases from V and 1 from J; bases not matched to a gene: 9. Germline CDR1 reads MNHNS; CDR2 reads SASEGT. The CDR3 is 15 residues long. The CDR3 nucleotides are TGTGCCAGCACACCGGACAGGGTCGATTCCTACGAGCAGTACTTC. This gives the protein CASTPDRVDSYEQYF.